Shown below are 5 T cell receptor beta chains from a single sample sequenced in a study of cytomegalovirus exposure and HLA in healthy donors (dated 2017 in TCRdb). Library preparation was by the immunoSEQ multiplex PCR assay. The multiplex PCR relied on a mix of 60 forward primers for TCR Vbeta segments and 13 reverse primers for TCR Jbeta segments. This immuneACCESS table, as held by TCRdb, lists in-frame sequences with V and J called but not all clones. Of the missing ones, under half trace to an unresolved V gene in checked studies; the others have no known cause. This sample's listing comprises about 200,000 clones. The top ten clonotypes cover around 0.74% of the sample. Sequencing was performed on PBMCs. The receptors were sampled from a boy aged 5-17 years in good health and CMV-seronegative.

This chain joins TRBV9 and TRBJ2-1; D is undetermined. There are 17 residues in the CDR3. Germline CDR1 is SGDLS and CDR2 is YYNGEE. V was pared by 0 bases and J by 9 bases, with 22 bases between. CDR3 sequence (DNA): TGTGCCAGCAGCGTAGTACCCTCCCAAATGACCTCGGGTGAGCAGTTCTTC. Protein product: CASSVVPSQMTSGEQFF.

The chain recombines TRBV25-1 with TRBJ2-7, with 12 positions matching TRBD2. The CDR3 contains 14 residues. CDR1 is MGHDK and CDR2 is SYGVNS in the germline V gene. V shed 8 bases and J 3 bases; nucleotides not matched to a gene: 5. The DNA of the CDR3 is TGTGCCAGCTCCGGACTAGCGGGGTTCTACGAGCAGTACTTC. It yields the protein CASSGLAGFYEQYF.

Written as DNA, the CDR3 is TGTGCCAGCAGTCAAGGGACCGCCTACCGGCGGGGTGCCTACGAGCAGTACTTC. Translating it yields CASSQGTAYRRGAYEQYF. The rearrangement links TRBV6-1 to TRBJ2-7, with D tentatively TRBD2 (6 bases). The germline CDR1 and CDR2 sequences are MNHNS and SASEGT. V lost 5 bases and J lost 2, with 25 bases in between. CDR3 length equals 18 residues.

This sequence joins TRBV25-1 and TRBJ1-1; TRBD1 matches at 7 bases. This CDR3 spans 12 amino acids. The germline CDR1 and CDR2 sequences are MGHDK and SYGVNS. The trim removed 3 bases at V and 9 bases at J, leaving 4 bases unmatched. CDR3 amino acids: CASSDVQGKAFF. Here the CDR3 DNA reads TGTGCCAGCAGTGACGTACAGGGGAAAGCTTTCTTT.

The rearrangement joins TRBV11-3 to TRBJ2-1; D is unclear. This CDR3 comprises 13 residues. CDR1 and CDR2 from the germline V gene are SGHNT and YENEEA. The ends were cut back, 1 base at V and 7 bases at J, with 8 bases in the middle. CDR3 residues: CASSLGFANEQFF. In DNA form, the CDR3 reads TGTGCCAGCAGCTTAGGGTTCGCGAATGAGCAGTTCTTC.